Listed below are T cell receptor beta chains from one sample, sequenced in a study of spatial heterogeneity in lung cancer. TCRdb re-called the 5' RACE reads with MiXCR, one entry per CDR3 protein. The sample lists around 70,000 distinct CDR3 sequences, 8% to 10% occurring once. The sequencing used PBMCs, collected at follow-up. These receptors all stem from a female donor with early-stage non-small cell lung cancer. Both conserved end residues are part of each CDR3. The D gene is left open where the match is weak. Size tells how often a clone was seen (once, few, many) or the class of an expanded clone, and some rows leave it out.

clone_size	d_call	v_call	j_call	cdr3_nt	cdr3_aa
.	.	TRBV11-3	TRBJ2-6	TGTGCCAGCAGTTCCAGCTCTGGGGCCAACGTCCTGACTTTC	CASSSSSGANVLTF
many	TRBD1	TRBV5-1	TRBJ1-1	TGCGCCAGCAGCTTGGCCCTGACAGGGGTGAACACTGAAGCTTTCTTT	CASSLALTGVNTEAFF
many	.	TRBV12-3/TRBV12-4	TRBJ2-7	TGTGCCAGCAGTTACGCATCCTCCTACGTTGGGGAGCAGTACTTC	CASSYASSYVGEQYF
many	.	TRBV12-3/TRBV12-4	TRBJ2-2	TGTGCCAGCAGTTGGGACCGGGGCACCGGGGAGCTGTTTTTT	CASSWDRGTGELFF
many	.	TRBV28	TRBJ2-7	TGTGCCAGCAACCCCGGAGGGACGGCCTACGAGCAGTACTTC	CASNPGGTAYEQYF
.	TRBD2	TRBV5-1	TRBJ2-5	TGCGCCAGCAGCTTTACTAGCGGACAAGAGACCCAGTACTTC	CASSFTSGQETQYF
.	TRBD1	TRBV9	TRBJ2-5	TGTGCCAGCAGCGTAGGGGACAGGGTTTATGAGACCCAGTACTTC	CASSVGDRVYETQYF
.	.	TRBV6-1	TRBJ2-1	TGTGCCGGCAACTCTGCCGGAGGTGAGCAGTTCTTC	CAGNSAGGEQFF
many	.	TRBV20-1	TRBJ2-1	TGCAGTGCTAGTAAGGGAAGCTTGGAGTTCTTC	CSASKGSLEFF
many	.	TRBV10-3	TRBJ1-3	TGTGCCATCAGCGGTGGCTCTGGAAACACCATATATTTT	CAISGGSGNTIYF
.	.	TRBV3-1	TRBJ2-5	TGTGCCAGCAGCCAGAACCGGGCCGACGGGGAGACCCAGTACTTC	CASSQNRADGETQYF
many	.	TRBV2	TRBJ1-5	TGTGCCAGCAGGGCCGGGGGCGCGATGTTCTATCAGCCCCAGCATTTT	CASRAGGAMFYQPQHF
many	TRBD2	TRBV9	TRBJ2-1	TGTGCCAGCAGCGTTAGGACTAGCGGTTTCAATGAGCAGTTCTTC	CASSVRTSGFNEQFF
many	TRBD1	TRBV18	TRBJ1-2	TGTGCCAGCTCAACGGGACAGGGGATCTATGGCTACACCTTC	CASSTGQGIYGYTF
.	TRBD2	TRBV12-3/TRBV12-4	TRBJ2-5	TGTGCCAGCAGTTTCTGGCGGGAGGGCACAGAGACCCAGTACTTC	CASSFWREGTETQYF
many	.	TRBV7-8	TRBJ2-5	TGTGCCAGCAGCTTAGGGGCAGGGATCGTCCAAGAGACCCAGTACTTC	CASSLGAGIVQETQYF
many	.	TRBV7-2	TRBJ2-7	TGTGCCAGCAGCCTTGCTACTAGATCGTACGAGCAGTACTTC	CASSLATRSYEQYF
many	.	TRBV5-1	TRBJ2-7	TGCGCCAGCAGCTTGGCCGGGGTAACCTACGAGCAGTACTTC	CASSLAGVTYEQYF
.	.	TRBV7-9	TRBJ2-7	TGTGCCAGCAGCCGTGGGGCCTACGAGCAGTACTTC	CASSRGAYEQYF
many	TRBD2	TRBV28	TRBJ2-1	TGTGCCAGCAGTCCGATGACTAGCCGTAATGAGCAGTTCTTC	CASSPMTSRNEQFF
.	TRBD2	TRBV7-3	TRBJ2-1	TGTGCCAGCAGCTTAACTGGGGGGACTAGCGGGAGGAATGAGCAGTTCTTC	CASSLTGGTSGRNEQFF
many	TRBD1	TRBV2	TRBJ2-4	TGTGCCAGCGCCGGGACAGTTATTCAGTACTTC	CASAGTVIQYF
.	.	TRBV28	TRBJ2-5	TGTGCCAGCAGTTTGGGGTCTCAGACCCAGTACTTC	CASSLGSQTQYF
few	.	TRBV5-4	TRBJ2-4	TGTGCCAGCAGCCCTGGTTTGGGGGGCGGGATTCAGTACTTC	CASSPGLGGGIQYF
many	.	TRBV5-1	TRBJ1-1	TGCGCCAGCAGCGGGGGAGGGAACACTGAAGCTTTCTTT	CASSGGGNTEAFF
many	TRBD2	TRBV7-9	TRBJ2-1	TGTGCCAGCAGCTCCGGACTAGCGGGATACAATGAGCAGTTCTTC	CASSSGLAGYNEQFF
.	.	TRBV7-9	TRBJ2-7	TGTGCCACTTTGAATGAAATCTACGAGCAGTACTTC	CATLNEIYEQYF
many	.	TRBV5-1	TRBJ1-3	TGCGCCAGCAGCTTGGCCGGCGGTGGAAACACCATATATTTT	CASSLAGGGNTIYF
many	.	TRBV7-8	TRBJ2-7	TGTGCCAGCAGCTTAGGGATCTCCTACGAGCAGTACTTC	CASSLGISYEQYF
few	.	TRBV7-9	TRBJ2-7	TGTGCCAGCAGGCCAATTTACGAGCAGTACTTC	CASRPIYEQYF
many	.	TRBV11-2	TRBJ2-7	TGTGCCAGCAGCTTAGAGCACATGGGCTCTCATTTTGGGTACGAGCAGTACTTC	CASSLEHMGSHFGYEQYF
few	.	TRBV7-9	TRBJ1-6	TGTGCCAGCAGCGGGGGGACCCATAATTCACCCCTCCACTTT	CASSGGTHNSPLHF
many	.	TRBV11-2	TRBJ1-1	TGTGCCAGCAGCTCACAGGCGGGGTACACTGAAGCTTTCTTT	CASSSQAGYTEAFF